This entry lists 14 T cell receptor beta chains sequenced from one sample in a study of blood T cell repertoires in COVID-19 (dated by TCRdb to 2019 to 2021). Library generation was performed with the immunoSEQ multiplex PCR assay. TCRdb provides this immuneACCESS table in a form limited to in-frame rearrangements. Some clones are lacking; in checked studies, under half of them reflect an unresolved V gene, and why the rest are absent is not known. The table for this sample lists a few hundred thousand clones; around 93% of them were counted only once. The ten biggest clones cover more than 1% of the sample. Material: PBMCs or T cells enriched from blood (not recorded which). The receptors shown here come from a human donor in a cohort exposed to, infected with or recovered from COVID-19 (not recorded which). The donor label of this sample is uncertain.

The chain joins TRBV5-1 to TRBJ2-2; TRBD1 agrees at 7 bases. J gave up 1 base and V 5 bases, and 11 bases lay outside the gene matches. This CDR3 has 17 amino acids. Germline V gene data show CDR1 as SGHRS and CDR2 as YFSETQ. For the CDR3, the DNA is TGCGCCAGCAGATCAAGACAGGGTTTTGGGAACACCGGGGAGCTGTTTTTT. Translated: CASRSRQGFGNTGELFF.

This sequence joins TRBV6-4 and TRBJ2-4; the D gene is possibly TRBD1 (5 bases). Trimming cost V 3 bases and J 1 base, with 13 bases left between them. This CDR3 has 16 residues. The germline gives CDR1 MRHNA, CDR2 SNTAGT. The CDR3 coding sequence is TGTGCCAGCAGTGATTGCCCAGGGTGGGCCAAAAACATTCAGTACTTC. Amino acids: CASSDCPGWAKNIQYF.

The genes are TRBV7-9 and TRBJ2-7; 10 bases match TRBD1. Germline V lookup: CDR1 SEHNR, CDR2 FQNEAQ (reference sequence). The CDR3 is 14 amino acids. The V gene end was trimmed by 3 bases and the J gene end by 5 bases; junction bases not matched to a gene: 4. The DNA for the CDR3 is TGTGCCAGCAGCTTGGACAGGGGGTGGAACGAGCAGTACTTC. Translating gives CASSLDRGWNEQYF.

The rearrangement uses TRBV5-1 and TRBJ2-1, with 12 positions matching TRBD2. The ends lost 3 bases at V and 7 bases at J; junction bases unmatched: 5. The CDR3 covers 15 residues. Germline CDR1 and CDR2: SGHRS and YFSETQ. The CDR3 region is CASSSLAGGWNEQFF. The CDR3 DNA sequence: TGCGCCAGCAGCTCCCTAGCGGGGGGGTGGAATGAGCAGTTCTTC.

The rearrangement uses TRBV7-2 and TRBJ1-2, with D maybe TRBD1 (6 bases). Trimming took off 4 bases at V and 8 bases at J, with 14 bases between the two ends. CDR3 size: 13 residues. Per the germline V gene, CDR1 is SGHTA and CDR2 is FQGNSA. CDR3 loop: CASSYTGSIGYTF. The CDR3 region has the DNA TGTGCCAGCAGCTATACAGGGTCGATCGGCTACACCTTC.

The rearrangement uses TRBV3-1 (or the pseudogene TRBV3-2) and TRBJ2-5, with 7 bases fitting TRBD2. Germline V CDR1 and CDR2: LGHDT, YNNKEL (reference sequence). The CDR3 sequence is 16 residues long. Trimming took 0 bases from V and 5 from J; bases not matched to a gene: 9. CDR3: CASSQDGAGVAETQYF. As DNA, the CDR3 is TGTGCCAGCAGCCAAGATGGTGCGGGGGTGGCGGAGACCCAGTACTTC.

The CDR3 DNA reads TGTGCCAGCAGCCAAGGGATCGGGACACAAAACTACGAGCAGTACTTC. Amino acid sequence: CASSQGIGTQNYEQYF. The gene calls are TRBV3-1 (or the pseudogene TRBV3-2) and TRBJ2-7; TRBD1 is a possible D gene (6 bases). V gave up 1 base and J gave up 3 bases, with 16 bases separating them. The germline V gene has CDR1 LGHDT and CDR2 YNNKEL (reference sequence). The CDR3 sequence is 16 residues long.

The CDR3 sequence is CASSLTRGQSTDTQYF. The CDR3 nucleotides read TGTGCCAGCAGTCTTACGAGGGGGCAAAGCACAGATACGCAGTATTTT. The rearrangement uses TRBV3-1 (or the pseudogene TRBV3-2) and TRBJ2-3; 7 nucleotides agree with TRBD1. Trimming cost V 6 bases and J 0 bases; bases outside gene matches: 9. The CDR3 spans 16 residues. Germline CDR1 and CDR2: LGHDT and YNNKEL (reference sequence).

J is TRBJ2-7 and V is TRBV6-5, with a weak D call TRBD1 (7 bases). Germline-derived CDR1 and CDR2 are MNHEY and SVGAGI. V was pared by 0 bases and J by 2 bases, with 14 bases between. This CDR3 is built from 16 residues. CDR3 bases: TGTGCCAGCAGTTACTCGGAGGGGGACAGAACCTACGAGCAGTACTTC. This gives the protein CASSYSEGDRTYEQYF.

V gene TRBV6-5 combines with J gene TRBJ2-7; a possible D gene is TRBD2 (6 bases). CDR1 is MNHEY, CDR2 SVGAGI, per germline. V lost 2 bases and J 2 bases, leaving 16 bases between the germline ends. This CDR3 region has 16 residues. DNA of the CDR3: TGTGCCAGCAGTTACAAATCCGCTGGGGAGGCCTACGAGCAGTACTTC. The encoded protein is CASSYKSAGEAYEQYF.

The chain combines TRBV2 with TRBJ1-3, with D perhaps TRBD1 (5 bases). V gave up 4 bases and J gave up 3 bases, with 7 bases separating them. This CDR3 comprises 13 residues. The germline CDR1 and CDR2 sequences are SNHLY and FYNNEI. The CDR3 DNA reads TGTGCCAGCAGTGCAGGGCATGGAAACACCATATATTTT. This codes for CASSAGHGNTIYF.

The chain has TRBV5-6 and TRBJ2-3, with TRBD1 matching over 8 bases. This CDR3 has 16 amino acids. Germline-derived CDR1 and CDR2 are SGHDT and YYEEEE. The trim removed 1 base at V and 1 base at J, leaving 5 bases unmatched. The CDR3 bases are TGTGCCAGCAGCTTGTATTCGGGACAGGGCACAGATACGCAGTATTTT. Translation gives CASSLYSGQGTDTQYF.

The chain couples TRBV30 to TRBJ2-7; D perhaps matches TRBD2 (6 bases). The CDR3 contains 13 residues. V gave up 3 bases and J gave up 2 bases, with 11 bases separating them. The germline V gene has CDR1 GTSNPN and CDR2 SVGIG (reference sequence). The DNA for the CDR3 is TGTGCCTGGAGAGTGGGGGGAACCTACGAGCAGTACTTC. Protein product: CAWRVGGTYEQYF.

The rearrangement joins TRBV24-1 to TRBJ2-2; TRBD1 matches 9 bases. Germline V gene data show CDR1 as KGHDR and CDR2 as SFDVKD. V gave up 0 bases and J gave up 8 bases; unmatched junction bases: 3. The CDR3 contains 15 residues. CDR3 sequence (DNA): TGTGCCACCAGTGATTTGTGGGACAGGGCAGGGGAGCTGTTTTTT. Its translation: CATSDLWDRAGELFF.